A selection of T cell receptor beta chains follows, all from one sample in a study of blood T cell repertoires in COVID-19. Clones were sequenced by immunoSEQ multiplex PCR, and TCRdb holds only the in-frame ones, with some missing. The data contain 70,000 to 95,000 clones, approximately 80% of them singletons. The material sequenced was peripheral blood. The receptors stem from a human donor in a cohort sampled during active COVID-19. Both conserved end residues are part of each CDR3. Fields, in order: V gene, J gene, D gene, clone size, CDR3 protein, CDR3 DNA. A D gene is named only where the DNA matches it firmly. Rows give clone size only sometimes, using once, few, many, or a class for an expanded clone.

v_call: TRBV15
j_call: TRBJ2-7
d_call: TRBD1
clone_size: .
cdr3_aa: CATTLGRGTYEQYF
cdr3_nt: TGTGCCACCACCCTGGGCAGGGGGACCTACGAGCAGTACTTC

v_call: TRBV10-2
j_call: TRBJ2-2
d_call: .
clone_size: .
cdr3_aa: CASRTVNTGELFF
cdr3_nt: TGCGCCAGTAGGACTGTGAACACCGGGGAGCTGTTTTTT

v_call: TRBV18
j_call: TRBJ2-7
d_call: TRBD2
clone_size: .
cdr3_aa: CASSPITQRGSHEQYF
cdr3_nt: TGTGCCAGCTCACCTATCACCCAGCGGGGGTCACACGAGCAGTACTTC

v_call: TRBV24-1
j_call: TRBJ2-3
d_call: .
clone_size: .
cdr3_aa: CATSDPFLAGTDTQYF
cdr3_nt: TGTGCCACCAGTGATCCCTTTCTGGCCGGCACAGATACGCAGTATTTT

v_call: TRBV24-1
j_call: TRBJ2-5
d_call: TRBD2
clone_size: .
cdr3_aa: CATSDWGTSGETQYF
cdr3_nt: TGTGCCACCAGTGATTGGGGGACTAGCGGAGAGACCCAGTACTTC

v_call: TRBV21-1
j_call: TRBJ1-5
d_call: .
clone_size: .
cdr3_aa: CASSNGREGGGNQPQHF
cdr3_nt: TGTGCCAGCAGCAATGGCAGGGAGGGAGGGGGTAATCAGCCCCAGCATTTT

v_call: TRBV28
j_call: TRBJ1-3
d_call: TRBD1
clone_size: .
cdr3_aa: CASYPGQGSGNTIYF
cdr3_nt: TGTGCCAGCTACCCGGGACAGGGCTCCGGAAACACCATATATTTT

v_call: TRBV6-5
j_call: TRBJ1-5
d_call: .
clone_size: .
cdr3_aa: CASSWVQGNQPQHF
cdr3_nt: TGTGCCAGCAGTTGGGTACAGGGCAATCAGCCCCAGCATTTT

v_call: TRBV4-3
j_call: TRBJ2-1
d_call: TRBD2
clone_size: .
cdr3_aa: CASSRRPLGAGVFGDEQFF
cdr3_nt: TGCGCCAGCAGCCGCAGACCCTTAGGAGCGGGGGTGTTCGGGGATGAGCAGTTCTTC

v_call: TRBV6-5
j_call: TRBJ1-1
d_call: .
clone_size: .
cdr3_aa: CASSRQKGAEAFF
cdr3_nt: TGTGCCAGCAGTAGACAGAAGGGGGCTGAAGCTTTCTTT

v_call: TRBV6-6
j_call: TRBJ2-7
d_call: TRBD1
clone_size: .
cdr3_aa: CASKYGTGDYEQYF
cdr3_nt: TGTGCCAGTAAATACGGGACAGGGGACTACGAGCAGTACTTC

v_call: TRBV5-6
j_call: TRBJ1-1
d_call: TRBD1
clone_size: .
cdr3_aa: CASSLAGQGDFRTEAFF
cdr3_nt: TGTGCCAGCAGCTTGGCGGGACAGGGGGATTTTCGTACTGAAGCTTTCTTT

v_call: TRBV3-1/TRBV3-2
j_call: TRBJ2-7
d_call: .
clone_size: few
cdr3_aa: CASSQELTLAYEQYF
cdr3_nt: TGTGCCAGCAGCCAAGAACTTACTCTAGCCTACGAGCAGTACTTC

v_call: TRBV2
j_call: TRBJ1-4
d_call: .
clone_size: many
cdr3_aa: CASSEGAGNEKLFF
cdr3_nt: TGTGCCAGCAGTGAAGGGGCAGGAAATGAAAAACTGTTTTTT

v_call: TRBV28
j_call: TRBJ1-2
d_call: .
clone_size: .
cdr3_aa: CASLRGDNYGYTF
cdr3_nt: TGTGCCAGCCTTAGGGGCGATAACTATGGCTACACCTTC

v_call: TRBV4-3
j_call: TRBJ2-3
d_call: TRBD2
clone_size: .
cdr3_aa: CASSRETSGGQDTQYF
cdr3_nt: TGCGCCAGCAGCCGGGAGACTAGCGGGGGACAAGATACGCAGTATTTT

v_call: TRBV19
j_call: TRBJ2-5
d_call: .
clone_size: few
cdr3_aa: CASSQTTSGETQYF
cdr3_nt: TGTGCCAGTAGTCAAACAACCTCTGGAGAGACCCAGTACTTC

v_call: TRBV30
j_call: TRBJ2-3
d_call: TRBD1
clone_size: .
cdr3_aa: CAWSVGTGWGTDTQYF
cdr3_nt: TGTGCCTGGAGTGTCGGGACAGGGTGGGGCACAGATACGCAGTATTTT

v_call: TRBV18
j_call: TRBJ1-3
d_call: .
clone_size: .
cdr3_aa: CASSRTSWGESSGNTIYF
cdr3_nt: TGTGCCAGCTCACGAACCTCCTGGGGCGAAAGCTCTGGAAACACCATATATTTT

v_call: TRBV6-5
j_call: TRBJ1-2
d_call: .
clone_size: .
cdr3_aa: CASRRSGRNYGYTF
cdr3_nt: TGTGCCAGCAGGCGCTCCGGGAGAAACTATGGCTACACCTTC

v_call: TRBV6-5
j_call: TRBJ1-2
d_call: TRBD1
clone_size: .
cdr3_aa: CASTRGQELYGYTF
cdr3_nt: TGTGCCAGCACTCGGGGACAGGAACTATATGGCTACACCTTC

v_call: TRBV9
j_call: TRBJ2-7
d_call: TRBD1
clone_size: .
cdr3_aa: CASSVGTGGGYEQYF
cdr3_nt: TGTGCCAGCAGCGTGGGGACAGGAGGCGGCTACGAGCAGTACTTC

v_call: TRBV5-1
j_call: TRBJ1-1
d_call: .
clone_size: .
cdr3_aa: CASSPDRMNTEAFF
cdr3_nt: TGCGCCAGCAGCCCGGACAGAATGAACACTGAAGCTTTCTTT

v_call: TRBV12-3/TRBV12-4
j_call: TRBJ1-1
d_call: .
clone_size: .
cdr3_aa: CASSLIRTKKAFF
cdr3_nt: TGTGCCAGCAGTCTGATAAGAACAAAGAAAGCTTTCTTT

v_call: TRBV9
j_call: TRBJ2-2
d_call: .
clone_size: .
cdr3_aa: CASSGGPPNTGELFF
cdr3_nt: TGTGCCAGCAGCGGAGGGCCCCCGAACACCGGGGAGCTGTTTTTT